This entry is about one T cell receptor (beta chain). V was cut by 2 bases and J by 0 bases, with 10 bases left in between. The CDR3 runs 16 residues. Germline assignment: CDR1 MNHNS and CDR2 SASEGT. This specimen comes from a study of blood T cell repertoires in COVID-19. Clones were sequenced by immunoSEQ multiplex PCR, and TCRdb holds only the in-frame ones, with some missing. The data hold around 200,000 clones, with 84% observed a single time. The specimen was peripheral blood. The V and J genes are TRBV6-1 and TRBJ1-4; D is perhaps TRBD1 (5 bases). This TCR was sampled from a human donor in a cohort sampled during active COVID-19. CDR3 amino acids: CASSEQGFATNEKLFF. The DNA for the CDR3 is TGTGCCAGCAGTGAACAGGGATTTGCAACTAATGAAAAACTGTTTTTT.